Presented here are 20 T cell receptor beta chains from one specimen sequenced in a study of blood T cell repertoires in COVID-19. Clones were read by immunoSEQ multiplex PCR, and TCRdb kept only the in-frame ones, dropping some. This table holds 130,000 or so clones, about 87% found once. Sequenced: peripheral blood. The receptors shown here come from a man aged 45-65 years with active COVID-19.

The V gene is TRBV3-1 (or the pseudogene TRBV3-2), the J gene TRBJ2-3; 7 bases agree with TRBD1. J gave up 3 bases and V 0 bases, and 12 bases lay outside the gene matches. Germline values: CDR1 LGHDT, CDR2 YNNKEL (reference sequence). The CDR3 length is 18 residues. The CDR3 DNA sequence: TGTGCCAGCAGCCAAGACACGTACGGGACAGCAACAACAGATACGCAGTATTTT. It encodes CASSQDTYGTATTDTQYF.

J is TRBJ1-2 and V is TRBV27; D uncertain. The CDR3 length is 12 residues. Trimming took 6 bases from V and 8 from J, leaving 13 bases between them. Per the germline V gene, CDR1 is MNHEY and CDR2 is SMNVEV (reference sequence). CDR3 bases: TGTGCCAGCAGGTACGGTGGCGGGGGCTACACCTTC. As protein: CASRYGGGGYTF.

V is TRBV4-1 and J is TRBJ1-5; TRBD1 is a possible D gene (5 bases). This CDR3 contains 15 residues. V was pared by 0 bases and J by 10 bases, with 16 bases between. Germline values: CDR1 MGHRA, CDR2 YSYEKL. CDR3 loop: CASSQDQGAISPQHF. The CDR3 coding sequence is TGCGCCAGCAGCCAAGATCAGGGCGCAATCAGCCCCCAGCATTTT.

The chain recombines TRBV4-1 with TRBJ1-5; perhaps TRBD1 as D (5 bases). Germline lookup yields CDR1 MGHRA and CDR2 YSYEKL. CDR3 length: 15 residues. Trimming took 7 bases from V and 5 from J, leaving 18 bases between them. CDR3 loop: CASNFEPGGYQPQHF. The DNA of the CDR3 is TGCGCCAGCAACTTCGAACCCGGGGGATATCAGCCCCAGCATTTT.

This rearrangement joins TRBV6-5 to TRBJ1-1; D gene unclear. This CDR3 has 14 residues. CDR1 and CDR2 from the germline V gene are MNHEY and SVGAGI. V dropped 6 bases and J dropped 11 bases, with 22 bases sitting between them. CDR3 loop: CASSPEGQHRGAFF. The DNA of the CDR3 is TGTGCCAGCAGCCCCGAGGGCCAACACCGCGGGGCTTTCTTT.

The chain links TRBV5-1 to TRBJ1-1, with 8 bases fitting TRBD1. The CDR3 loop spans 15 amino acids. V lost 4 bases and J lost 5; bases outside the gene matches: 10. Germline CDR1 and CDR2: SGHRS and YFSETQ. CDR3 DNA sequence: TGCGCCAGCAGCCCAGGGGGCCGAATTGAGACTGAAGCTTTCTTT. It is translated as CASSPGGRIETEAFF. Full variable domain (remainder filled in from reference TRBV5-1 and TRBJ1-1): KAGVTQTPRYLIKTRGQQVTLSCSPISGHRSVSWYQQTPGQGLQFLFEYFSETQRNKGNFPGRFSGRQFSNSRSEMNVSTLELGDSALYLCASSPGGRIETEAFFGQGTRLTVV.

V gene TRBV19 combines with J gene TRBJ2-5; maybe TRBD2 (7 bases). This CDR3 has 14 residues. Germline CDR1 LNHDA, CDR2 SQIVND (reference sequence). The germline V and J ends were trimmed by 5 bases and 1 base, with 11 bases remaining between them. The CDR3: CASSEGGLQETQYF. Written as DNA, the CDR3 is TGTGCCAGTAGTGAGGGGGGGCTCCAAGAGACCCAGTACTTC. The variable domain in full, completed from reference TRBV19 and TRBJ2-5, reads DGGITQSPKYLFRKEGQNVTLSCEQNLNHDAMYWYRQDPGQGLRLIYYSQIVNDFQKGDIAEGYSVSREKKESFPLTVTSAQKNPTAFYLCASSEGGLQETQYFGPGTRLLVL.

The chain is built from TRBV18 and TRBJ1-1, with 8 bases matching TRBD1. The CDR3 covers 12 residues. The ends lost 3 bases at V and 10 bases at J; junction bases unmatched: 4. Germline loops: CDR1 KGHSH, CDR2 LQKENI. For the CDR3, the DNA is TGTGCCAGCTCACCGGCCGGGACAGGAGCTTTCTTT. It codes for CASSPAGTGAFF.

The chain carries TRBV6-5 and TRBJ2-2, with 9 bases fitting TRBD1. Germline CDR1 reads MNHEY; CDR2 reads SVGAGI. Trimming removed 6 bases from V and 9 bases from J; junction bases left unmatched: 11. The CDR3 contains 15 residues. The DNA of the CDR3 is TGTGCCAGCAGGAGCCGTACAGGGGGCGCGTGGGAGCTGTTTTTT. This codes for CASRSRTGGAWELFF.

The chain joins TRBV9 to TRBJ1-6; TRBD1 aligns across 7 bases. Germline CDR1 and CDR2: SGDLS and YYNGEE. This CDR3 is 17 amino acids long. V was pared by 0 bases and J by 8 bases, with 11 bases of the junction left unmatched. For the CDR3, the DNA is TGTGCCAGCAGCGTAGGGTTGTCGGGACAGACCCATTCACCCCTCCACTTT. This codes for CASSVGLSGQTHSPLHF.

V is TRBV5-6 and J is TRBJ2-2; 7 nucleotides agree with TRBD2. J was trimmed by 1 base and V by 7 bases; bases with no gene match: 4. In germline, CDR1 is SGHDT, CDR2 YYEEEE. There are 14 residues in the CDR3. CDR3 region: CASGAGENTGELFF. The DNA for the CDR3 is TGTGCCAGCGGGGCGGGAGAGAACACCGGGGAGCTGTTTTTT.

The genes are TRBV5-1 and TRBJ2-7, with TRBD1 as a possible D gene (6 bases). This CDR3 contains 15 residues. Deletions cut 5 bases from V and 3 bases from J, with 18 bases between. Germline CDR1 SGHRS, CDR2 YFSETQ. In DNA, the CDR3 is TGCGCCAGCAGGCAGACAGGTATAGATCGCTACGAGCAGTACTTC. This sequence encodes CASRQTGIDRYEQYF.

V is TRBV5-4 and J is TRBJ1-2, with D perhaps matching TRBD1 (6 bases). The CDR3 has 14 residues. Germline CDR1 reads SGHNT; CDR2 reads YYREEE (reference sequence). Trimming shortened V by 0 bases and J by 5 bases, and 11 bases separated the two germline ends. The CDR3 sequence: CASSLEVGQYGYTF. DNA of the CDR3: TGTGCCAGCAGCTTGGAAGTGGGACAATATGGCTACACCTTC.

This chain connects TRBV24-1 to TRBJ1-4; TRBD1 matches 10 bases. The CDR3 consists of 13 residues. Germline assignment: CDR1 KGHDR and CDR2 SFDVKD. Trimming took 11 bases from V and 6 from J; bases not matched to a gene: 5. Here the CDR3 DNA reads TGTGCCATCGCCGGGACAGGGGATGAAAAACTGTTTTTT. It encodes CAIAGTGDEKLFF.

The chain is built from TRBV5-6 and TRBJ1-5; tentative D call: TRBD1 (5 bases). The CDR3 sequence is 15 residues long. V lost 4 bases, J lost 3 bases, and 14 bases lay in between. CDR1 is SGHDT and CDR2 is YYEEEE in the germline V gene. In DNA form, the CDR3 reads TGTGCCAGCAGCCTTCAGCGGGGGGACAATCAGCCCCAGCATTTT. As protein: CASSLQRGDNQPQHF. Full variable domain (missing parts from reference TRBV5-6 and TRBJ1-5): DAGVTQSPTHLIKTRGQQVTLRCSPKSGHDTVSWYQQALGQGPQFIFQYYEEEERQRGNFPDRFSGHQFPNYSSELNVNALLLGDSALYLCASSLQRGDNQPQHFGDGTRLSIL.

This rearrangement joins TRBV9 to TRBJ1-1, with TRBD1 matching over 7 bases. Germline V gene sequence: CDR1 SGDLS, CDR2 YYNGEE. Trimming cost V 0 bases and J 7 bases; bases outside gene matches: 6. CDR3 length equals 14 residues. The CDR3 spells CASSVGQGGGEAFF. DNA for the CDR3: TGTGCCAGCAGCGTAGGGCAGGGGGGCGGTGAAGCTTTCTTT.

The chain joins TRBV9 to TRBJ1-1; TRBD1 agrees at 8 bases. The CDR3 is made up of 14 amino acids. Unmatched junction bases numbered 7, after V lost 3 bases and J lost 6 bases. CDR1 is SGDLS and CDR2 is YYNGEE in the germline V gene. In DNA form, the CDR3 reads TGTGCCAGCAGCGCGGCCATGGACAGGGCTGAAGCTTTCTTT. Amino acid sequence: CASSAAMDRAEAFF.

This sequence joins TRBV3-1 (or the pseudogene TRBV3-2) and TRBJ1-5; D ambiguous. The CDR3 sequence is 13 residues long. Trimming pared 4 bases from V and 0 bases from J, leaving 4 bases between. Germline lookup yields CDR1 LGHDT and CDR2 YNNKEL (reference sequence). The CDR3, as DNA: TGTGCCAGCAGCCGCGGTAGCAATCAGCCCCAGCATTTT. Translation gives CASSRGSNQPQHF.

The CDR3 is CASSLTGGPKNIQYF. CDR3 in DNA: TGTGCCAGCAGCTTAACAGGGGGCCCAAAAAACATTCAGTACTTC. The chain recombines TRBV11-2 with TRBJ2-4; 9 bases fit TRBD1. This CDR3 is built from 15 residues. V lost 2 bases to trimming and J lost 4 bases; unmatched junction nucleotides: 3. The germline gives CDR1 SGHAT, CDR2 FQNNGV.

The V call is TRBV10-3, the J call TRBJ2-7; TRBD1 matches 10 bases. Germline CDR1 is ENHRY and CDR2 is SYGVKD. Trimming at V came to 6 bases and at J to 7 bases, leaving 12 bases not matched to a gene. The length of the CDR3 is 15 residues. CDR3 bases: TGTGCCATCAGCCTATCGACAGGGGGCTCGGGGGAGCAGTACTTC. Translation gives CAISLSTGGSGEQYF.